One and the same sample provided the 32 T cell receptor beta chains below, sequenced in a study of siplizumab effects on memory and regulatory T cells. Generated by immunoSEQ multiplex PCR, the TCRdb table keeps only in-frame clones and is missing some. The sample includes some 96,000 clones, 85% to 95% seen only once; the top ten take approximately 1.5%. Sample: non-Treg CD4+ T cells sorted from blood. These receptors all stem from a human donor in good health.

V is TRBV27 and J is TRBJ1-4; D perhaps matches TRBD1 (5 bases). Germline V CDR1 and CDR2: MNHEY, SMNVEV (reference sequence). V lost 6 bases to trimming and J lost 4 bases, with 9 bases between them. The CDR3 totals 13 residues. CDR3 protein: CASRPGSNEKLFF. The CDR3 coding sequence is TGTGCCAGCAGGCCAGGGAGTAATGAAAAACTGTTTTTT.

V gene TRBV28 combines with J gene TRBJ1-2, with D unclear. Trimming removed 2 bases from V and 2 bases from J, with 9 bases in between. The germline CDR1 and CDR2 sequences are MDHEN and SYDVKM. The CDR3 totals 14 residues. CDR3 bases: TGTGCCAGCAGTTTAACCCAGAGGAACTATGGCTACACCTTC. Protein: CASSLTQRNYGYTF.

This chain uses TRBV10-2 with TRBJ2-4; the match to TRBD1 covers 9 bases. Germline V gene lookup returns CDR1 WSHSY and CDR2 SAAADI. There are 16 residues in the CDR3. Unmatched junction bases numbered 9, after V lost 0 bases and J lost 9 bases. This chain's CDR3 is CASSESAGTGSGIQYF. CDR3 nucleotides: TGCGCCAGCAGTGAGTCCGCCGGGACAGGGTCGGGCATTCAGTACTTC.

This clone was recorded a few times. V gene TRBV15 combines with J gene TRBJ2-5; 7 positions agree with TRBD2. CDR1 is LNHNV, CDR2 YYDKDF, per germline (reference sequence). This CDR3 spans 15 amino acids. The J segment lost 5 bases and the V segment lost 4 bases, leaving 10 bases of the junction unmatched. The CDR3 here is CATSKGLAERETQYF. In nucleotides, the CDR3 is TGTGCCACCAGCAAAGGGCTAGCGGAGAGGGAGACCCAGTACTTC.

The chain has TRBV7-9 and TRBJ2-3, with D tentatively TRBD1 or TRBD2 (5 bases each). The CDR3 runs to 14 residues. The germline gives CDR1 SEHNR, CDR2 FQNEAQ (reference sequence). With 2 bases removed from V and 6 bases from J, the gap between germline ends came to 12 bases. The CDR3 protein is CASSLYTGGDTQYF. CDR3 bases: TGTGCCAGCAGCTTATATACAGGAGGTGATACGCAGTATTTT.

The chain uses TRBV12-5 and TRBJ1-1; TRBD1 agrees at 7 bases. This CDR3 contains 13 residues. Germline assignment: CDR1 LGHNT and CDR2 FRNRAP. V was pared by 7 bases and J by 10 bases, with 12 bases of the junction left unmatched. Here the CDR3 DNA reads TGTGCTAGTGCCCAAGGGGACAGTATGAGAGCTTTCTTT. This codes for CASAQGDSMRAFF. The full variable domain, completed using reference TRBV12-5 and TRBJ1-1, is DARVTQTPRHKVTEMGQEVTMRCQPILGHNTVFWYRQTMMQGLELLAYFRNRAPLDDSGMPKDRFSAEMPDATLATLKIQPSEPRDSAVYFCASAQGDSMRAFFGQGTRLTVV.

The chain joins TRBV4-2 to TRBJ2-5; D is ambiguous. Deletions cut 0 bases from V and 2 bases from J, with 7 bases between. CDR3 length: 14 amino acids. The germline gives CDR1 LGHNA, CDR2 YNFKEQ. The CDR3 is CASSQEGLQETQYF. CDR3 DNA sequence: TGTGCCAGCAGCCAAGAAGGGTTGCAAGAGACCCAGTACTTC.

V and J are TRBV11-3 and TRBJ2-1, with D perhaps matching TRBD1 (6 bases). V shed 4 bases and J shed 4 bases, with 14 bases lying between them. The CDR3 consists of 15 residues. Germline V CDR1 and CDR2: SGHNT, YENEEA. The CDR3 DNA reads TGTGCCAGCAGCTCTTCACCAGGGGATTACAATGAGCAGTTCTTC. Its translation is CASSSSPGDYNEQFF.

The J gene is TRBJ1-2, the V gene TRBV6-1, with 7 bases identical to TRBD1. CDR1 MNHNS and CDR2 SASEGT come from the germline V gene. This CDR3 spans 18 amino acids. Germline trimming cut 4 bases from V and 4 bases from J; bases unmatched to any gene: 18. DNA of the CDR3: TGTGCCAGCAGTGCAGCTATCGGACAGGCACAAGAGGGCTATGGCTACACCTTC. Protein: CASSAAIGQAQEGYGYTF.

For the CDR3, the DNA is TGTGCCTGGAGTGTTATGGGGGACATTCAGTACTTC. It translates to CAWSVMGDIQYF. The chain combines TRBV30 with TRBJ2-4; D may be TRBD1 or TRBD2 (5 bases each). The germline V and J ends were trimmed by 0 bases and 8 bases, with 8 bases remaining between them. The CDR3 runs 12 residues. Germline lookup yields CDR1 GTSNPN and CDR2 SVGIG (reference sequence).

The V gene is TRBV6-6, the J gene TRBJ2-2; no definite D call. CDR3 length: 13 amino acids. Trimming stripped 5 bases from V and 9 bases from J, with 13 bases between. Germline V gene sequence: CDR1 MNHNY, CDR2 SVGAGI (reference sequence). The DNA for the CDR3 is TGTGCCAGCAGTAGAAAAAGTGCCTGGGAGCTGTTTTTT. Residues: CASSRKSAWELFF.

As DNA, the CDR3 is TGTGCCAGCAGTTTGACTAGCCTATCCTACAATGAGCAGTTCTTC. Its translation: CASSLTSLSYNEQFF. This rearrangement joins TRBV28 to TRBJ2-1; 7 positions match TRBD2. Losses at the gene ends were 3 bases for V and 1 base for J; bases not matched to a gene: 3. The CDR3 runs to 15 residues. Looked up from germline, CDR1 is MDHEN and CDR2 is SYDVKM.

The V gene is TRBV9, the J gene TRBJ2-3; TRBD2 matches 15 bases. CDR3 length equals 14 residues. CDR1 is SGDLS and CDR2 is YYNGEE in the germline V gene. Germline trimming cut 7 bases from V and 6 bases from J; bases unmatched to any gene: 3. The CDR3 sequence: CASGTSGRTDTQYF. The CDR3 region has the DNA TGTGCCAGCGGGACTAGCGGGAGGACGGATACGCAGTATTTT. Supplemented by reference TRBV9 and TRBJ2-3, the full variable domain reads DSGVTQTPKHLITATGQRVTLRCSPRSGDLSVYWYQQSLDQGLQFLIQYYNGEERAKGNILERFSAQQFPDLHSELNLSSLELGDSALYFCASGTSGRTDTQYFGPGTRLTVL.

The rearrangement joins TRBV6-1 to TRBJ2-7; D gene unclear. The CDR3 consists of 15 residues. With 2 bases removed from V and 4 bases from J, the gap between germline ends came to 15 bases. CDR1 and CDR2 (germline): MNHNS, SASEGT. CDR3 in amino acids: CASSESPISAYEQYF. The CDR3 DNA follows: TGTGCCAGCAGTGAATCTCCCATCTCCGCATACGAGCAGTACTTC.

The chain joins TRBV28 to TRBJ2-7, with D possibly TRBD1 on 6 matching bases. CDR3 length: 15 amino acids. V was pared by 6 bases and J by 4 bases, with 19 bases between. Germline V gene data show CDR1 as MDHEN and CDR2 as SYDVKM. The CDR3 region is CASRQTGTWGYEQYF. The CDR3 region has the DNA TGTGCCAGCAGGCAGACAGGCACTTGGGGATACGAGCAGTACTTC.

V gene TRBV28 combines with J gene TRBJ2-1, with a possible D match to TRBD1 (5 bases). Germline lookup yields CDR1 MDHEN and CDR2 SYDVKM. The germline V and J ends were trimmed by 6 bases and 0 bases, with 15 bases remaining between them. This CDR3 contains 16 residues. CDR3 nucleotide sequence: TGTGCCAGCAGCTCCCAGGGTAGCCCCTCCTACAATGAGCAGTTCTTC. Its protein product is CASSSQGSPSYNEQFF.

This clone appeared once. This chain joins TRBV9 and TRBJ2-2; possible D gene TRBD1, 6 bases. The CDR3 sequence is 14 residues long. V was clipped by 3 bases and J by 5 bases, with 11 bases between them. In germline, CDR1 is SGDLS, CDR2 YYNGEE. Here the CDR3 DNA reads TGTGCCAGCAGCGCCACAGGGCCGACCGGGGAGCTGTTTTTT. Protein sequence: CASSATGPTGELFF.

The chain recombines TRBV20-1 with TRBJ2-5; D is ambiguous. Trimming pared 7 bases from V and 7 bases from J, leaving 10 bases between. Germline values: CDR1 DFQATT, CDR2 SNEGSKA (reference sequence). This CDR3 region has 10 residues. The CDR3 spells CSGTSGTQYF. In DNA form, the CDR3 reads TGCAGTGGGACGTCGGGGACCCAGTACTTC.

The chain carries TRBV29-1 and TRBJ1-1; D perhaps matches TRBD1 (6 bases). Germline loops: CDR1 SQVTM, CDR2 ANQGSEA. The CDR3 is 14 residues long. V was shortened by 3 bases and J by 5 bases, with 16 bases between the two germline ends. The DNA of the CDR3 is TGCAGCGTTGATTTCGGGGGGGCTGGTACTGAAGCTTTCTTT. Translating it yields CSVDFGGAGTEAFF.

The V call is TRBV21-1, the J call TRBJ2-7; the table names TRBD2, a call not compared with the DNA. TRBV21-1 corresponds to a pseudogene. This CDR3 is 17 amino acids long. DNA for the CDR3: TGTGCCAGCAGTTCCCCGGGACTAGCTGGCGGAGGGTACGAGCAGTACTTC. Translating it yields CASSSPGLAGGGYEQYF.

The chain carries TRBV7-8 and TRBJ2-1, with 7 positions matching TRBD2. V lost 1 base and J lost 10; bases outside the gene matches: 7. CDR3 length: 14 amino acids. Germline CDR1 and CDR2: SGHVS and FQNEAQ. The CDR3 region is CASSLDLAGQEQFF. The CDR3 DNA reads as TGTGCCAGCAGCTTAGATTTAGCGGGCCAGGAGCAGTTCTTC.

The chain links TRBV4-2 to TRBJ1-1, with a tentative D call TRBD1 (6 bases). This CDR3 is built from 13 residues. Germline lookup yields CDR1 LGHNA and CDR2 YNFKEQ. With 7 bases removed from V and 6 bases from J, the gap between germline ends came to 15 bases. CDR3 protein: CASNTQQGSEAFF. The CDR3 DNA is TGTGCCAGCAACACACAACAGGGTTCTGAAGCTTTCTTT.

This CDR3 is CASSGAWREGYEQYF. For the CDR3, the DNA is TGTGCCAGCAGTGGGGCGTGGCGGGAGGGCTACGAGCAGTACTTC. The genes are TRBV6-1 and TRBJ2-7; 9 positions match TRBD2. The CDR3 has 15 amino acids. Germline CDR1 is MNHNS and CDR2 is SASEGT. Trimming at V came to 4 bases and at J to 3 bases, leaving 7 bases not matched to a gene.

This clone was seen only once. The junction departs from the called germline gene at one end, perhaps through a read error. This chain links TRBV20-1 with TRBJ2-1; D is ambiguous. CDR3 size: 11 residues. The germline CDR1 and CDR2 sequences are DFQATT and SNEGSKA (reference sequence). DNA of the CDR3: TGCAGTGCTAGTTGGACGAAGCTGTTTATCTTC. Its translation: CSASWTKLFIF.

The rearrangement joins TRBV5-4 to TRBJ2-5, with D uncertain. The CDR3 sequence is 11 residues long. With 2 bases removed from V and 4 bases from J, the gap between germline ends came to 3 bases. Per germline, CDR1 SGHNT and CDR2 YYREEE (reference sequence). For the CDR3, the DNA is TGTGCCAGCAGCTTTAGAGAGACCCAGTACTTC. Encoded protein: CASSFRETQYF.

The V and J genes are TRBV7-2 and TRBJ2-7, with D maybe TRBD1 (6 bases). Germline lookup yields CDR1 SGHTA and CDR2 FQGNSA. The CDR3 is made up of 13 amino acids. Deletions cut 1 base from V and 6 bases from J, with 10 bases between. The CDR3, as DNA: TGTGCCAGCAGCTTAGAGAGGACAGCCGAGCAGTACTTC. Protein: CASSLERTAEQYF.

The gene calls are TRBV11-2 and TRBJ2-7; no reliable D call. Per germline, CDR1 SGHAT and CDR2 FQNNGV. CDR3 size: 13 residues. V gave up 2 bases and J gave up 3 bases, with 8 bases separating them. This CDR3 reads CASSLSLDYEQYF. The CDR3 DNA follows: TGTGCCAGCAGCTTAAGCCTAGACTACGAGCAGTACTTC.

This clone was detected once. The CDR3 nucleotides read TGTGCCAGTAGTATGGGGGTCCGCAATGAGCAGTTCTTC. Residues: CASSMGVRNEQFF. The chain employs TRBV19 and TRBJ2-1; the D gene could be TRBD1 or TRBD2 (5 bases each). The germline V gene has CDR1 LNHDA and CDR2 SQIVND (reference sequence). The CDR3 consists of 13 residues. V was cut by 3 bases and J by 6 bases, with 9 bases left in between.

This chain connects TRBV25-1 to TRBJ2-7; 7 nucleotides agree with TRBD1. The V segment lost 1 base and the J segment 0 bases; nucleotides outside the gene matches: 3. The length of the CDR3 is 15 residues. Germline loops: CDR1 MGHDK, CDR2 SYGVNS. In nucleotides, the CDR3 is TGTGCCAGCAGTGAATGGGGACAGTACTCCTACGAGCAGTACTTC. Translation: CASSEWGQYSYEQYF.

This chain links TRBV5-1 with TRBJ2-7; weak D call: TRBD2 (6 bases). CDR3 length equals 13 residues. CDR1 is SGHRS and CDR2 is YFSETQ in the germline V gene. The V end lost 3 bases, the J end lost 7 bases, and 14 bases lay between the germline ends. Written as DNA, the CDR3 is TGCGCCAGCAGCTCGGAGGGTTCGGGTGAGCAGTACTTC. Translation gives CASSSEGSGEQYF.

J is TRBJ2-3 and V is TRBV30; perhaps TRBD2 as D (6 bases). V was pared by 3 bases and J by 3 bases, with 10 bases between. Germline lookup yields CDR1 GTSNPN and CDR2 SVGIG (reference sequence). This CDR3 contains 13 residues. The CDR3 nucleotides are TGTGCCTGGAGCGCCGGGGGAACAGATACGCAGTATTTT. Translating gives CAWSAGGTDTQYF. The full variable domain, completed using reference TRBV30 and TRBJ2-3, is SQTIHQWPATLVQPVGSPLSLECTVEGTSNPNLYWYRQAAGRGLQLLFYSVGIGQISSEVPQNLSASRPQDRQFILSSKKLLLSDSGFYLCAWSAGGTDTQYFGPGTRLTVL.

The chain carries TRBV21-1 and TRBJ1-1. TRBV21-1 has pseudogene status. This CDR3 has 15 amino acids. In nucleotides, the CDR3 is TGTGCCAGCAGCCGCAAAAGGTGGGGATTAACTGAAGCTTTCTTT. Translated, it gives CASSRKRWGLTEAFF.